The clone carrying this TCR beta chain has just one count. Trimming took 1 base from V and 5 from J, leaving 11 bases between them. This CDR3 contains 14 residues. Germline V gene lookup returns CDR1 MGHRA and CDR2 YSYEKL. These data originate in a study of T-cell memory formation after mild COVID-19. Via MiXCR, TCRdb re-called the 5' RACE reads, giving one row per CDR3 protein. The repertoire includes about 88,000 distinct CDR3 sequences, roughly 23% of them detected once, and around 45% sits in the top ten. The TCR was taken from a man aged 18 to 35 who had mild COVID-19 (a few samples of this study predate the infection). Cell type and time point are not known. The source material was PBMCs or a T cell subset sorted from them (not recorded which). The chain is built from TRBV4-1 and TRBJ1-2; D is unresolved. The CDR3 DNA is TGCGCCAGCAGCCAAGTTTCAGTGGGGTATGGCTACACCTTC. This encodes CASSQVSVGYGYTF.